The TCR beta chain described here comes from a study of cytomegalovirus exposure and HLA in healthy donors. PCR used 60 Vbeta primers and 13 Jbeta primers. Assay: immunoSEQ multiplex PCR; the TCRdb copy retains only in-frame clones and omits some. The table has 90,000 to 100,000 clones, approximately 80% seen once. This CDR3 is built from 14 residues. J gave up 7 bases and V 2 bases, and 3 bases lay outside the gene matches. Per the germline V gene, CDR1 is WNHNN and CDR2 is SYGVQD (reference sequence). A word on this clone: No antigen is known for it.

Findings and caveats of the study: In vitro experiments confirmed that a few CMV-associated chains were specific for CMV antigens. CMV serostatus alone was available as immune exposure information. The classifier, whose performance was assessed in both the original and validation cohorts, reportedly diagnosed cytomegalovirus status with high specificity and sensitivity.

Sequenced sample: PBMCs. The clonotype was recovered from a woman aged 55-70 years in good health and CMV-seronegative. This chain connects TRBV10-1 to TRBJ2-5, with 11 nucleotides matching TRBD2. CDR3 sequence: CASSEPGLAGTQYF. CDR3 DNA sequence: TGCGCCAGCAGTGAGCCCGGACTAGCGGGGACCCAGTACTTC.